The present T cell receptor beta chain was sequenced within a study of shared clonotypes between healthy human individuals. Study-level results: Generation probabilities of non-shared clonotypes were lower (relative to those shared by all four donors).

On this clone: What it recognizes is unknown.

Trimming removed 3 bases from V and 3 bases from J; junction bases left unmatched: 6. The CDR3 contains 17 residues. Germline CDR1 is SGHRS and CDR2 is YFSETQ. Assay used: immunoSEQ multiplex PCR; TCRdb lists only in-frame clones, some missing. The sample shows 2 million to 3 million clones, roughly 92% of them seen only once. This TCR was recovered from a man between 18 and 35 years old in good health. The source material was naive CD4+ T cells sorted from blood. Subset described: CD45RA+ positively selected. The rearrangement joins TRBV5-1 to TRBJ2-7, with TRBD2 matching 16 bases. CDR3 in amino acids: CASSSGLAGGLGYEQYF. CDR3 DNA: TGCGCCAGCAGCTCGGGACTAGCGGGGGGGCTAGGCTACGAGCAGTACTTC.